This is a list of T cell receptor beta chains from one sample in a study of cytomegalovirus exposure and HLA in healthy donors. Measured with immunoSEQ multiplex PCR; TCRdb has only the in-frame clones, and not every one. This sample yields about 130,000 clones, of which around 8.5% are seen a single time; 5% to 7% belongs to the top ten. The specimen sequenced was PBMCs. These receptors came from a man aged 35 to 55 in good health and CMV-seronegative. CDR3s include the opening cysteine and the closing phenylalanine or tryptophan. D genes are given only for firm matches. Expanded clones get a size class; other rows say once, few or many, or leave the size out.

CDR3nt: TGTGCCAGTAGTTCGGGACAGAGAAACACTGAAGCTTTCTTT; CDR3aa: CASSSGQRNTEAFF; v_gene: TRBV19; abundance: .; d_gene: TRBD1; j_gene: TRBJ1-1
CDR3nt: TGCGCCAGCAGCCGCTCTAGCGACGCCTACAATGAGCAGTTCTTC; CDR3aa: CASSRSSDAYNEQFF; v_gene: TRBV4-1; abundance: few; d_gene: .; j_gene: TRBJ2-1
CDR3nt: TGCGCCAGCAGCCAAGAGGGCGGGGGTATCAAAGAGACCCAGTACTTC; CDR3aa: CASSQEGGGIKETQYF; v_gene: TRBV4-1; abundance: few; d_gene: TRBD2; j_gene: TRBJ2-5
CDR3nt: TGTGCCAGCAGTTACTCGATAGGGGGTGGCGGTACGCAGTATTTT; CDR3aa: CASSYSIGGGGTQYF; v_gene: TRBV6-6; abundance: .; d_gene: .; j_gene: TRBJ2-3
CDR3nt: TGTGCCAGCAGTCTTTCCACTGGCAGGGGGTTGACCGAGCAGTACTTC; CDR3aa: CASSLSTGRGLTEQYF; v_gene: TRBV28; abundance: .; d_gene: TRBD1; j_gene: TRBJ2-7
CDR3nt: TGTGCCAGCAGTCGGGACTTCGAGTTGGATGAGCAGTTCTTC; CDR3aa: CASSRDFELDEQFF; v_gene: TRBV6-5; abundance: .; d_gene: .; j_gene: TRBJ2-1
CDR3nt: TGTGCCAGCAGTTATGAGAGTTCACCCCTCCACTTT; CDR3aa: CASSYESSPLHF; v_gene: TRBV6-6; abundance: .; d_gene: .; j_gene: TRBJ1-6
CDR3nt: TGCGCCAGCAGCTACGGTACTGAAGCTTTCTTT; CDR3aa: CASSYGTEAFF; v_gene: TRBV5-1; abundance: few; d_gene: .; j_gene: TRBJ1-1
CDR3nt: TGTGCCAGCAGTGAACTAGGGAGCACTGAAGCTTTCTTT; CDR3aa: CASSELGSTEAFF; v_gene: TRBV6-1; abundance: few; d_gene: .; j_gene: TRBJ1-1
CDR3nt: TGTGCCAGTGGAAGAAGGGGATATAATTCACCCCTCCACTTT; CDR3aa: CASGRRGYNSPLHF; v_gene: TRBV6-1; abundance: many; d_gene: .; j_gene: TRBJ1-6
CDR3nt: TGTGCCTGGAGGGGGGGGGCTGGAAACACCATATATTTT; CDR3aa: CAWRGGAGNTIYF; v_gene: TRBV30; abundance: .; d_gene: .; j_gene: TRBJ1-3
CDR3nt: TGTGCCATCAGTGATCCCTCCGGGACAGGCAATCAGCCCCAGCATTTT; CDR3aa: CAISDPSGTGNQPQHF; v_gene: TRBV10-3; abundance: few; d_gene: TRBD1; j_gene: TRBJ1-5
CDR3nt: TGTGCCAGCGCCTTGCGCGGGGGATTCTCCTACGAGCAGTACTTC; CDR3aa: CASALRGGFSYEQYF; v_gene: TRBV27; abundance: few; d_gene: TRBD2; j_gene: TRBJ2-7
CDR3nt: TGTGCCATCAGTGAGTCTGGAGGGCTAGGCCAAGAGACCCAGTACTTC; CDR3aa: CAISESGGLGQETQYF; v_gene: TRBV10-3; abundance: .; d_gene: .; j_gene: TRBJ2-5
CDR3nt: TGTGCCAGCAGCGTAGGCGCGGGGGGGTATGTAGATACGCAGTATTTT; CDR3aa: CASSVGAGGYVDTQYF; v_gene: TRBV9; abundance: few; d_gene: TRBD2; j_gene: TRBJ2-3
CDR3nt: TGTGCCAGCAGGGGAACTATACAGGGTTTTCAGCCCCAGCATTTT; CDR3aa: CASRGTIQGFQPQHF; v_gene: TRBV2; abundance: few; d_gene: .; j_gene: TRBJ1-5
CDR3nt: TGTGCCATCAGTGAGCGGACAGGGGAGGGGGGCTACACCTTC; CDR3aa: CAISERTGEGGYTF; v_gene: TRBV10-3; abundance: .; d_gene: TRBD1; j_gene: TRBJ1-2
CDR3nt: TGTGCCAGCAGTTTACAGGTCGACACTGAAGCTTTCTTT; CDR3aa: CASSLQVDTEAFF; v_gene: TRBV27; abundance: few; d_gene: .; j_gene: TRBJ1-1
CDR3nt: TGTGCCATCACAGTGGTGAAACAGGGATTCCCTGAAGCTTTCTTT; CDR3aa: CAITVVKQGFPEAFF; v_gene: TRBV10-3; abundance: few; d_gene: .; j_gene: TRBJ1-1
CDR3nt: TGTGCCAGCAGCCCCCCCCCAGGACAGGCGGCCACTGAAGCTTTCTTT; CDR3aa: CASSPPPGQAATEAFF; v_gene: TRBV7-9; abundance: .; d_gene: TRBD1; j_gene: TRBJ1-1
CDR3nt: TGTGCCAGCAGCTTCGGGGGGCAGAATGAGCAGTTCTTC; CDR3aa: CASSFGGQNEQFF; v_gene: TRBV5-5; abundance: few; d_gene: .; j_gene: TRBJ2-1
CDR3nt: TGTGCCAGCGGGACGGGGGGGCCCGGGGAGCTGTTTTTT; CDR3aa: CASGTGGPGELFF; v_gene: TRBV6-1; abundance: few; d_gene: TRBD2; j_gene: TRBJ2-2
CDR3nt: TGTGCCAGCAGCGTAGGGGCGGGGGAGGCAGATACGCAGTATTTT; CDR3aa: CASSVGAGEADTQYF; v_gene: TRBV9; abundance: few; d_gene: TRBD2; j_gene: TRBJ2-3
CDR3nt: TGTGCCAGCCCCGCCGGACAAAACACTGAAGCTTTCTTT; CDR3aa: CASPAGQNTEAFF; v_gene: TRBV2; abundance: few; d_gene: .; j_gene: TRBJ1-1
CDR3nt: TGTGCCAGCAGTAAGACTAGCGGGGTCCAAGAGACCCAGTACTTC; CDR3aa: CASSKTSGVQETQYF; v_gene: TRBV7-7; abundance: few; d_gene: TRBD2; j_gene: TRBJ2-5
CDR3nt: TGTGCCAGCAGTTACTTCGGGACAGGTCCAAATGAGCAGTTCTTC; CDR3aa: CASSYFGTGPNEQFF; v_gene: TRBV6-5; abundance: .; d_gene: TRBD1; j_gene: TRBJ2-1
CDR3nt: TGTGCCAGCAGAACCATCAGGGGAACCGGGGAGCTGTTTTTT; CDR3aa: CASRTIRGTGELFF; v_gene: TRBV9; abundance: .; d_gene: .; j_gene: TRBJ2-2
CDR3nt: TGCGCCAGCAGCTACCGGGACAGGGGGACCACCGGGGAGCTGTTTTTT; CDR3aa: CASSYRDRGTTGELFF; v_gene: TRBV5-1; abundance: .; d_gene: TRBD1; j_gene: TRBJ2-2
CDR3nt: TGTGCCAGCAGCTTGGTGAGACAGGGAGGAAAACTGTTTTTT; CDR3aa: CASSLVRQGGKLFF; v_gene: TRBV5-6; abundance: few; d_gene: TRBD1; j_gene: TRBJ1-4
CDR3nt: TGTGCCAGCAGTGGCTTTAGCGGGGGGGCCTACGAGCAGTACTTC; CDR3aa: CASSGFSGGAYEQYF; v_gene: TRBV2; abundance: .; d_gene: TRBD2; j_gene: TRBJ2-7
CDR3nt: TGTGCCAGCAGCCCCCTCTTTGGTAGCGGGGCCCTAGATACGCAGTATTTT; CDR3aa: CASSPLFGSGALDTQYF; v_gene: TRBV7-6; abundance: few; d_gene: TRBD2; j_gene: TRBJ2-3
CDR3nt: TGTGCCAGCAGTTTAGCGGGGGGCCCGAACGAGCTCGAGCAGTACTTC; CDR3aa: CASSLAGGPNELEQYF; v_gene: TRBV5-6; abundance: .; d_gene: TRBD2; j_gene: TRBJ2-7
CDR3nt: TGTGCCAGCAGGGCCGGGAAAGGAGTCTACGAGCAGTACTTC; CDR3aa: CASRAGKGVYEQYF; v_gene: TRBV7-2; abundance: .; d_gene: .; j_gene: TRBJ2-7
CDR3nt: TGTGCCAGCAGCCAAAATCCGGGACTCAGCACAGATACGCAGTATTTT; CDR3aa: CASSQNPGLSTDTQYF; v_gene: TRBV4-2; abundance: .; d_gene: .; j_gene: TRBJ2-3
CDR3nt: TGCGCCAGCAGCTTGGCCCAGGTTCCCTACGAGCAGTACTTC; CDR3aa: CASSLAQVPYEQYF; v_gene: TRBV5-1; abundance: .; d_gene: .; j_gene: TRBJ2-7
CDR3nt: TGTGCCACCAGCAGGGGAGACTCACCCCTCCACTTT; CDR3aa: CATSRGDSPLHF; v_gene: TRBV15; abundance: few; d_gene: .; j_gene: TRBJ1-6
CDR3nt: TGTGCCAGCAGCCATGGGGCAGGCGCGTTCACTGAAGCTTTCTTT; CDR3aa: CASSHGAGAFTEAFF; v_gene: TRBV11-3; abundance: .; d_gene: .; j_gene: TRBJ1-1
CDR3nt: TGTGCCAGCAGCTTAGACCTTCTAAAGAATCAGCCCCAGCATTTT; CDR3aa: CASSLDLLKNQPQHF; v_gene: TRBV7-2; abundance: .; d_gene: .; j_gene: TRBJ1-5
CDR3nt: TGTGCCAGCAGTGAAACGGGGGGCGTCCACAATGAGCAGTTCTTC; CDR3aa: CASSETGGVHNEQFF; v_gene: TRBV2; abundance: few; d_gene: .; j_gene: TRBJ2-1
CDR3nt: TGTGCCAGTAGTATACGCGGGAAGCCCCAGCATTTT; CDR3aa: CASSIRGKPQHF; v_gene: TRBV19; abundance: few; d_gene: .; j_gene: TRBJ1-5
CDR3nt: TGTGCCAGTAGTATAGGTGAGCGGTACAATGAGCAGTTCTTC; CDR3aa: CASSIGERYNEQFF; v_gene: TRBV19; abundance: few; d_gene: .; j_gene: TRBJ2-1
CDR3nt: TGTGCCAGCAGTTGGGCATACAATGAGCAGTTCTTC; CDR3aa: CASSWAYNEQFF; v_gene: TRBV28; abundance: few; d_gene: .; j_gene: TRBJ2-1
CDR3nt: TGTGCCAGCAGCTCCTTAGGGTCCCGGGGGCCCCAGCATTTT; CDR3aa: CASSSLGSRGPQHF; v_gene: TRBV9; abundance: few; d_gene: .; j_gene: TRBJ1-5
CDR3nt: TGTGCCACCAGCAGAGATCGGAACAGTGCAACTAATGAAAAACTGTTTTTT; CDR3aa: CATSRDRNSATNEKLFF; v_gene: TRBV15; abundance: few; d_gene: .; j_gene: TRBJ1-4
CDR3nt: TGTGCCAGTAGTATAGGGGGACTCGAGCAGTACTTC; CDR3aa: CASSIGGLEQYF; v_gene: TRBV19; abundance: few; d_gene: .; j_gene: TRBJ2-7
CDR3nt: TGTGCCAGCAGCTTAGATCGGGGGACGGGCACTGAAGCTTTCTTT; CDR3aa: CASSLDRGTGTEAFF; v_gene: TRBV13; abundance: few; d_gene: .; j_gene: TRBJ1-1
CDR3nt: TGTGCCAGCAGCTTGCTTCCGGGACAGGGGGCCGGGGAGCTGTTTTTT; CDR3aa: CASSLLPGQGAGELFF; v_gene: TRBV5-6; abundance: few; d_gene: TRBD1; j_gene: TRBJ2-2
CDR3nt: TGTGCCAGCAGCTTGGGCGGGGGAGAGACCCAGTACTTC; CDR3aa: CASSLGGGETQYF; v_gene: TRBV5-4; abundance: few; d_gene: TRBD2; j_gene: TRBJ2-5
CDR3nt: TGTGCCAGCAGCCGGGGGTACGGCTACACCTTC; CDR3aa: CASSRGYGYTF; v_gene: TRBV7-9; abundance: few; d_gene: .; j_gene: TRBJ1-2
CDR3nt: TGCGCCAGCAGCCCCTTCGGGACAGGGGGCGCCTACGAGACCCAGTACTTC; CDR3aa: CASSPFGTGGAYETQYF; v_gene: TRBV4-1; abundance: few; d_gene: TRBD1; j_gene: TRBJ2-5
CDR3nt: TGTGCCAGCAGCTTAGGTACCCGGGGGAAAGAGACCCAGTACTTC; CDR3aa: CASSLGTRGKETQYF; v_gene: TRBV11-3; abundance: few; d_gene: .; j_gene: TRBJ2-5
CDR3nt: TGTGCCAGCAGTGCGTCGGACTATGGCTACACCTTC; CDR3aa: CASSASDYGYTF; v_gene: TRBV6-1; abundance: .; d_gene: .; j_gene: TRBJ1-2
CDR3nt: TGCAGCGGGCGCGGAACCAACCTTGGTGAAAAACTGTTTTTT; CDR3aa: CSGRGTNLGEKLFF; v_gene: TRBV29-1; abundance: few; d_gene: .; j_gene: TRBJ1-4
CDR3nt: TGTGCCAGCAGCGTCGGGGACAGGGGGCCTAACACTGAAGCTTTCTTT; CDR3aa: CASSVGDRGPNTEAFF; v_gene: TRBV9; abundance: few; d_gene: TRBD1; j_gene: TRBJ1-1
CDR3nt: TGTGCCAGTAGTATTAGACGCGGTAGCAATCAGCCCCAGCATTTT; CDR3aa: CASSIRRGSNQPQHF; v_gene: TRBV19; abundance: .; d_gene: .; j_gene: TRBJ1-5
CDR3nt: TGTGCCAGCAGTTTGGGGGACAGGGCCCACTATGGCTACACCTTC; CDR3aa: CASSLGDRAHYGYTF; v_gene: TRBV28; abundance: .; d_gene: TRBD1; j_gene: TRBJ1-2
CDR3nt: TGTGCCAGCAGCTGGGGCACAGGGGTCAACACCGGGGAGCTGTTTTTT; CDR3aa: CASSWGTGVNTGELFF; v_gene: TRBV5-5; abundance: few; d_gene: TRBD1; j_gene: TRBJ2-2
CDR3nt: TGTGCCAGCAGTGATCCTCGACGGAGCGGTACGCAGTATTTT; CDR3aa: CASSDPRRSGTQYF; v_gene: TRBV6-1; abundance: few; d_gene: .; j_gene: TRBJ2-3
CDR3nt: TGTGCCAGCTCACCCTTGGACAGCTACGAGCAGTACTTC; CDR3aa: CASSPLDSYEQYF; v_gene: TRBV18; abundance: few; d_gene: .; j_gene: TRBJ2-7